The rows below give T cell receptor beta chains drawn from one sample of a study of beta chain features in type 1 diabetes. Clones were sequenced by immunoSEQ multiplex PCR, and TCRdb holds only the in-frame ones, with some missing. The sample comprises fewer than 450,000 clones, around an eighth of which are singletons, and roughly 0.015% rests with the top ten. The specimen was naive CD4+ T cells from blood. The receptors were gathered from a woman aged 18-30 years with type 1 diabetes. Each CDR3 is given with its conserved first and last residue. A D gene is named only where the DNA matches it firmly. Some rows have no size entry. The others give once, few or many, or a class for an expanded clone.

J gene,V gene,clone size,D gene,CDR3 protein,CDR3 DNA
TRBJ2-1,TRBV12-5,few,TRBD1,CASLGTGSNEQFF,TGTGCTAGTCTGGGGACAGGGAGCAATGAGCAGTTCTTC
TRBJ2-7,TRBV27,few,TRBD1,CASSSGDRVYEQYF,TGTGCCAGCAGTTCTGGGGACAGGGTCTACGAGCAGTACTTC
TRBJ1-5,TRBV18,.,TRBD1,CASSGQGLQPQHF,TGTGCCAGCTCGGGACAGGGATTGCAGCCCCAGCATTTT
TRBJ1-2,TRBV5-4,.,.,CASSLTRENYGYTF,TGTGCCAGCAGCTTAACGAGGGAGAACTATGGCTACACCTTC
TRBJ2-2,TRBV9,.,.,CASSTPGQRAGELFF,TGTGCCAGCAGCACCCCCGGACAGCGCGCGGGGGAGCTGTTTTTT
TRBJ1-2,TRBV5-1,.,.,CASSLTPNYGYTF,TGCGCCAGCAGCTTGACACCAAACTATGGCTACACCTTC
TRBJ1-5,TRBV6-1,once,TRBD1,CASSGKQGIGNQPQHF,TGTGCCAGCAGTGGAAAACAGGGGATCGGCAATCAGCCCCAGCATTTT
TRBJ2-3,TRBV9,.,.,CASSVEAVRGDTQYF,TGTGCCAGCAGCGTAGAAGCGGTAAGAGGAGATACGCAGTATTTT
TRBJ2-7,TRBV5-1,.,TRBD2,CASSEQAGGFYEQYF,TGCGCCAGCAGCGAACAAGCGGGGGGATTCTACGAGCAGTACTTC
TRBJ2-3,TRBV10-2,.,.,CASSDISTDTQYF,TGCGCCAGCAGTGATATCAGCACAGATACGCAGTATTTT
TRBJ2-7,TRBV11-2,.,TRBD1,CASSSQDRGTYEQYF,TGTGCCAGCAGCTCCCAGGACAGGGGAACCTACGAGCAGTACTTC
TRBJ2-1,TRBV10-3,few,TRBD2,CAISDDSGRNEQFF,TGTGCCATCAGTGATGATAGCGGGAGAAATGAGCAGTTCTTC
TRBJ1-2,TRBV5-6,.,.,CASSLARVDGYTF,TGTGCCAGCAGCTTGGCCAGGGTGGATGGCTACACCTTC
TRBJ2-3,TRBV7-2,few,TRBD2,CASSFREGPDTQYF,TGTGCCAGCAGCTTTAGGGAGGGTCCAGATACGCAGTATTTT
TRBJ2-7,TRBV6-5,.,TRBD2,CASKASGAYEQYF,TGTGCCAGCAAAGCTAGCGGAGCCTACGAGCAGTACTTC
TRBJ2-1,TRBV4-3,few,.,CASSQDTRTIIYPVGDEQFF,TGCGCCAGCAGCCAAGACACCAGGACTATCATCTATCCGGTGGGGGATGAGCAGTTCTTC
TRBJ1-2,TRBV7-9,.,TRBD1,CASSRGTDYGYTF,TGTGCCAGCAGCCGGGGGACAGACTATGGCTACACCTTC
TRBJ2-3,TRBV7-9,.,.,CASAGLTQYF,TGTGCCAGCGCGGGGTTGACGCAGTATTTT